This T cell receptor beta chain is drawn from a study of T cells after yellow fever vaccination. Details on this clonotype: Its target is unknown.

MiXCR was run by TCRdb on the 5' RACE reads, yielding one entry per CDR3 protein. Counted here are some 400,000 distinct CDR3 sequences, around 19% occurring once; the ten biggest clones make up roughly a sixth. The V segment lost 2 bases and the J segment 1 base; nucleotides outside the gene matches: 6. The CDR3 totals 16 residues. Study results and caveats: Repertoires obtained by FACS sorting could include abundant clonotypes that entered as contaminants from the bulk population.

This receptor was identified in a man younger than 30 who received the YFV17D yellow fever vaccine. This chain links TRBV12-3 or TRBV12-4 with TRBJ1-1; TRBD1 matches at 8 bases. This specimen was PBMCs, taken before the yellow fever booster vaccination. CDR3 region: CASSLQGAPSNTEAFF. The DNA for the CDR3 is TGTGCCAGCAGTTTACAGGGGGCTCCATCGAACACTGAAGCTTTCTTT.